This T cell receptor (beta chain) stems from a study of response to subunit inactivated influenza vaccine. The sample holds many counts of this clonotype. The antigen is unknown. Via MiXCR, TCRdb re-called the RT-PCR reads, giving one row per CDR3 protein. The table records around 750,000 distinct CDR3 sequences, around 21% of them present only once. Overall study results and limits: The authors suggested that every seasonal influenza vaccination recruits few new T cells.

The ends were cut back, 7 bases at V and 0 bases at J, with 12 bases in the middle. The CDR3 has 13 residues. Germline V gene data show CDR1 as DFQATT and CDR2 as SNEGSKA (reference sequence). The source was PBMCs from blood, collected roughly 5 days after vaccination. The TCR sequence derives from a man in his forties or fifties who received an inactivated influenza vaccine. The J gene is TRBJ1-1, the V gene TRBV20-1, with D unresolved. The CDR3 region has the DNA TGCAGTGTGCAGGCACAGATGAACACTGAAGCTTTCTTT. As protein: CSVQAQMNTEAFF.